The clone carrying this T cell receptor beta chain was recorded at least ten times. Germline CDR1 reads SGHTA; CDR2 reads FQGTGA. The CDR3 extends over 15 amino acids. V was pared by 5 bases and J by 5 bases, with 18 bases between. Using its own MiXCR run on the RT-PCR reads, TCRdb lists one record per CDR3 protein. The sample lists about 680,000 distinct CDR3 sequences; approximately 14% were seen once. The chain has TRBV7-3 and TRBJ2-5; D is uncertain. This clonotype originated in a female donor in good health, serving as a healthy control. The material sequenced was memory CD4+ T cells from blood. The CDR3 nucleotides are TGTGCCAGCAGCCTCAGTGGCTACCCCGGGGAGACCCAGTACTTC. It yields the protein CASSLSGYPGETQYF.